These T cell receptor beta chains were read from a single sample in a study of T-cell reconstitution after alpha-beta-depleted transplantation in children. MiXCR, run by TCRdb on the PCR reads, gives a single entry per CDR3 protein. The sample shows hundreds of thousands of distinct CDR3 sequences, about 15% of them seen only once. The material sequenced was PBMCs from the stem cell graft donor, taken from the stem cell graft. Receptors originate from a human donor who donated a stem cell graft to a child with acute myeloid leukemia. Both conserved end residues are part of each CDR3. A D gene is named only where the DNA matches it firmly. The size entry is marked missing in some rows and otherwise reads once, few, many or a size class.

J gene: TRBJ2-3
V gene: TRBV28
clone size: -
D gene: -
CDR3 protein: CASSSPQQGHAGTDTQYF
CDR3 DNA: TGTGCCAGCAGTTCGCCCCAACAGGGACATGCGGGCACAGATACGCAGTATTTT

J gene: TRBJ1-2
V gene: TRBV5-1
clone size: -
D gene: -
CDR3 protein: CASSMGTVNYGYTF
CDR3 DNA: TGCGCCAGCAGCATGGGGACGGTGAACTATGGCTACACCTTC

J gene: TRBJ2-7
V gene: TRBV7-2
clone size: -
D gene: TRBD1
CDR3 protein: CASSFDRGNEQYF
CDR3 DNA: TGTGCCAGCAGCTTCGACAGGGGCAACGAGCAGTACTTC

J gene: TRBJ2-1
V gene: TRBV20-1
clone size: -
D gene: TRBD1
CDR3 protein: CSVRAGTASYNEQFF
CDR3 DNA: TGCAGTGTCAGAGCAGGGACAGCCTCCTACAATGAGCAGTTCTTC

J gene: TRBJ1-1
V gene: TRBV14
clone size: -
D gene: TRBD1
CDR3 protein: CASSQSLHRGVGTEAFF
CDR3 DNA: TGTGCCAGCAGCCAAAGCCTCCACAGGGGGGTGGGCACTGAAGCTTTCTTT

J gene: TRBJ1-2
V gene: TRBV12-3/TRBV12-4
clone size: few
D gene: -
CDR3 protein: CASSLSRSNYGYTF
CDR3 DNA: TGTGCCAGCAGTTTAAGCAGGTCTAACTATGGCTACACCTTC

J gene: TRBJ2-5
V gene: TRBV18
clone size: -
D gene: -
CDR3 protein: CASSPARGRGMQETQYF
CDR3 DNA: TGTGCCAGCTCGCCTGCCCGGGGGCGCGGAATGCAAGAGACCCAGTACTTC

J gene: TRBJ2-7
V gene: TRBV27
clone size: -
D gene: TRBD2
CDR3 protein: CASSLYRSGERYEQYF
CDR3 DNA: TGTGCCAGCAGTTTATACAGAAGCGGGGAACGTTACGAGCAGTACTTC

J gene: TRBJ2-4
V gene: TRBV4-3
clone size: many
D gene: -
CDR3 protein: CASSQDGGGVGIQYF
CDR3 DNA: TGCGCCAGCAGCCAAGATGGGGGCGGGGTTGGCATTCAGTACTTC

J gene: TRBJ1-1
V gene: TRBV20-1
clone size: -
D gene: -
CDR3 protein: CSAVLQGLTEAFF
CDR3 DNA: TGCAGTGCTGTGTTACAGGGTCTCACTGAAGCTTTCTTT

J gene: TRBJ2-4
V gene: TRBV10-2
clone size: few
D gene: TRBD1
CDR3 protein: CASLAGGMNIQYF
CDR3 DNA: TGCGCCAGCCTTGCAGGGGGCATGAACATTCAGTACTTC

J gene: TRBJ2-7
V gene: TRBV29-1
clone size: many
D gene: -
CDR3 protein: CSASIRSYEQYF
CDR3 DNA: TGCAGCGCATCTATCCGGTCCTACGAGCAGTACTTC

J gene: TRBJ2-1
V gene: TRBV7-2
clone size: few
D gene: -
CDR3 protein: CASRPTGDNEQFF
CDR3 DNA: TGTGCCAGCAGACCGACGGGGGACAATGAGCAGTTCTTC

J gene: TRBJ2-4
V gene: TRBV5-6
clone size: many
D gene: -
CDR3 protein: CASSLGGIWAKNIQYF
CDR3 DNA: TGTGCCAGCAGCTTGGGGGGTATATGGGCCAAAAACATTCAGTACTTC

J gene: TRBJ2-5
V gene: TRBV6-2/TRBV6-3
clone size: -
D gene: -
CDR3 protein: CASSIGLLQETQYF
CDR3 DNA: TGTGCCAGCAGTATCGGACTACTTCAAGAGACCCAGTACTTC

J gene: TRBJ2-3
V gene: TRBV11-2
clone size: few
D gene: -
CDR3 protein: CASSSRWHRPSTDTQYF
CDR3 DNA: TGTGCCAGCAGCTCAAGGTGGCACAGACCTAGCACAGATACGCAGTATTTT

J gene: TRBJ2-2
V gene: TRBV10-3
clone size: many
D gene: -
CDR3 protein: CAISEKGGPNTGELFF
CDR3 DNA: TGTGCCATCAGTGAGAAGGGTGGACCAAACACCGGGGAGCTGTTTTTT

J gene: TRBJ2-7
V gene: TRBV6-5
clone size: many
D gene: TRBD1
CDR3 protein: CASSPPGQGYEQYF
CDR3 DNA: TGTGCCAGCAGTCCTCCGGGACAGGGGTACGAGCAGTACTTC

J gene: TRBJ2-1
V gene: TRBV15
clone size: few
D gene: TRBD1
CDR3 protein: CATSLTGTGYRSEQFF
CDR3 DNA: TGTGCCACCAGCTTAACCGGGACAGGGTACCGGAGTGAGCAGTTCTTC

J gene: TRBJ1-1
V gene: TRBV20-1
clone size: many
D gene: -
CDR3 protein: CSARDSSNTEAFF
CDR3 DNA: TGCAGTGCTAGAGATTCATCGAACACTGAAGCTTTCTTT

J gene: TRBJ1-1
V gene: TRBV13
clone size: -
D gene: -
CDR3 protein: CASSFPHPGRAFF
CDR3 DNA: TGTGCCAGCAGCTTCCCCCATCCGGGACGGGCTTTCTTT

J gene: TRBJ1-1
V gene: TRBV7-2
clone size: -
D gene: -
CDR3 protein: CASSEYGQLNTEAFF
CDR3 DNA: TGTGCCAGCAGCGAGTACGGACAGCTGAACACTGAAGCTTTCTTT

J gene: TRBJ2-7
V gene: TRBV20-1
clone size: -
D gene: -
CDR3 protein: CSARETNYEQYF
CDR3 DNA: TGCAGTGCTAGAGAGACCAACTACGAGCAGTACTTC

J gene: TRBJ2-1
V gene: TRBV29-1
clone size: many
D gene: -
CDR3 protein: CSVRGGAHNEQFF
CDR3 DNA: TGCAGCGTGAGGGGGGGGGCTCACAATGAGCAGTTCTTC

J gene: TRBJ1-2
V gene: TRBV20-1
clone size: -
D gene: -
CDR3 protein: CSARQVGDYGYTF
CDR3 DNA: TGCAGTGCCCGACAAGTGGGGGACTATGGCTACACCTTC

J gene: TRBJ2-4
V gene: TRBV7-9
clone size: -
D gene: TRBD1
CDR3 protein: CASSLTGGMNIQYF
CDR3 DNA: TGTGCCAGCAGCTTGACAGGGGGAATGAACATTCAGTACTTC

J gene: TRBJ1-4
V gene: TRBV20-1
clone size: -
D gene: -
CDR3 protein: CSARDRRGAREKLFF
CDR3 DNA: TGCAGTGCTAGAGATCGACGAGGGGCGCGTGAAAAACTGTTTTTT

J gene: TRBJ2-2
V gene: TRBV4-2
clone size: -
D gene: -
CDR3 protein: CASSQMGPKGELFF
CDR3 DNA: TGTGCCAGCAGCCAGATGGGCCCGAAGGGGGAGCTGTTTTTT

J gene: TRBJ2-7
V gene: TRBV7-2
clone size: -
D gene: -
CDR3 protein: CASSLTGEAYEQYF
CDR3 DNA: TGTGCCAGCAGCTTAACCGGGGAAGCCTACGAGCAGTACTTC

J gene: TRBJ2-2
V gene: TRBV5-1
clone size: -
D gene: -
CDR3 protein: CASSLEQGEGNTGELFF
CDR3 DNA: TGCGCCAGCAGCTTGGAACAGGGAGAAGGCAATACCGGGGAGCTGTTTTTT

J gene: TRBJ2-7
V gene: TRBV7-2
clone size: -
D gene: TRBD2
CDR3 protein: CASSWGSGTSYEQYF
CDR3 DNA: TGTGCCAGCAGCTGGGGGTCCGGGACTAGCTACGAGCAGTACTTC

J gene: TRBJ1-2
V gene: TRBV27
clone size: -
D gene: -
CDR3 protein: CASSPGPGLGYTF
CDR3 DNA: TGTGCCAGCAGTCCCGGACCGGGGCTGGGCTACACCTTC

J gene: TRBJ2-3
V gene: TRBV6-1
clone size: -
D gene: -
CDR3 protein: CASRNSGGPVDTQYF
CDR3 DNA: TGTGCCAGCAGGAACTCTGGGGGGCCGGTAGATACGCAGTATTTT

J gene: TRBJ2-7
V gene: TRBV7-9
clone size: -
D gene: -
CDR3 protein: CASSHDWGTSSYEQYF
CDR3 DNA: TGTGCCAGCAGCCACGATTGGGGAACTAGCTCCTACGAGCAGTACTTC

J gene: TRBJ2-2
V gene: TRBV15
clone size: -
D gene: -
CDR3 protein: CATSSGAPEGELFF
CDR3 DNA: TGTGCCACCAGCAGTGGAGCCCCCGAGGGGGAGCTGTTTTTT

J gene: TRBJ2-5
V gene: TRBV20-1
clone size: many
D gene: TRBD2
CDR3 protein: CSATEAGDPQETQYF
CDR3 DNA: TGCAGTGCGACGGAAGCGGGGGACCCCCAAGAGACCCAGTACTTC

J gene: TRBJ2-3
V gene: TRBV4-1
clone size: few
D gene: TRBD2
CDR3 protein: CASSRGLAGGGDTQYF
CDR3 DNA: TGCGCCAGCAGCCGTGGTCTAGCGGGGGGTGGAGATACGCAGTATTTT

J gene: TRBJ2-5
V gene: TRBV7-2
clone size: few
D gene: TRBD2
CDR3 protein: CASSLLLAGGRGETQYF
CDR3 DNA: TGTGCCAGCAGCTTATTGCTAGCGGGGGGGCGTGGGGAGACCCAGTACTTC

J gene: TRBJ2-2
V gene: TRBV20-1
clone size: -
D gene: -
CDR3 protein: CSARAGVTGEPFF
CDR3 DNA: TGCAGTGCTAGAGCTGGGGTGACCGGGGAGCCGTTTTTT

J gene: TRBJ2-3
V gene: TRBV20-1
clone size: many
D gene: TRBD2
CDR3 protein: CSARTSGSTDTQYF
CDR3 DNA: TGCAGTGCTCGGACTAGCGGGAGCACAGATACGCAGTATTTT

J gene: TRBJ1-5
V gene: TRBV6-2/TRBV6-3
clone size: many
D gene: TRBD1
CDR3 protein: CASSSTRGTGGRQGEQPQHF
CDR3 DNA: TGTGCCAGCAGTTCCACCCGCGGGACAGGGGGCCGACAAGGCGAACAGCCCCAGCATTTT

J gene: TRBJ1-2
V gene: TRBV12-3/TRBV12-4
clone size: many
D gene: TRBD1
CDR3 protein: CASGRTGYGYTF
CDR3 DNA: TGTGCCAGCGGACGGACAGGATATGGCTACACCTTC

J gene: TRBJ1-2
V gene: TRBV4-3
clone size: -
D gene: -
CDR3 protein: CASSQVRQDFYGYTF
CDR3 DNA: TGCGCCAGCAGCCAAGTCCGACAGGATTTCTATGGCTACACCTTC

J gene: TRBJ1-1
V gene: TRBV29-1
clone size: many
D gene: TRBD1
CDR3 protein: CSAKRQGTRPEAFF
CDR3 DNA: TGCAGCGCGAAACGACAGGGTACACGGCCTGAAGCTTTCTTT

J gene: TRBJ2-7
V gene: TRBV27
clone size: -
D gene: -
CDR3 protein: CASRHPGEEQYF
CDR3 DNA: TGTGCCAGCAGGCATCCAGGGGAAGAGCAGTACTTC

J gene: TRBJ2-1
V gene: TRBV11-3
clone size: few
D gene: -
CDR3 protein: CASSLERGNEQFF
CDR3 DNA: TGTGCCAGCAGCTTAGAGAGGGGCAATGAGCAGTTCTTC

J gene: TRBJ2-3
V gene: TRBV20-1
clone size: many
D gene: TRBD2
CDR3 protein: CSARVWTSGRDTQYF
CDR3 DNA: TGCAGTGCTAGAGTTTGGACTAGCGGGCGGGATACGCAGTATTTT

J gene: TRBJ2-6
V gene: TRBV12-3/TRBV12-4
clone size: -
D gene: TRBD2
CDR3 protein: CAISLEAGGSSGANVLTF
CDR3 DNA: TGTGCCATCAGTTTAGAAGCGGGGGGGTCCTCTGGGGCCAACGTCCTGACTTTC

J gene: TRBJ2-3
V gene: TRBV5-1
clone size: -
D gene: -
CDR3 protein: CASSLAGTPGTDTQYF
CDR3 DNA: TGCGCCAGCAGCTTGGCCGGGACACCCGGCACAGATACGCAGTATTTT

J gene: TRBJ1-2
V gene: TRBV29-1
clone size: many
D gene: -
CDR3 protein: CSVPPLGYTF
CDR3 DNA: TGCAGCGTCCCCCCCTTGGGCTACACCTTC

J gene: TRBJ1-1
V gene: TRBV20-1
clone size: few
D gene: -
CDR3 protein: CSAHRGSMERNTEAFF
CDR3 DNA: TGCAGTGCCCATAGGGGATCGATGGAGCGGAACACTGAAGCTTTCTTT

J gene: TRBJ2-5
V gene: TRBV4-1
clone size: many
D gene: TRBD1
CDR3 protein: CASGQGVVETQYF
CDR3 DNA: TGCGCCAGCGGACAGGGGGTCGTGGAGACCCAGTACTTC

J gene: TRBJ2-2
V gene: TRBV6-5
clone size: many
D gene: TRBD2
CDR3 protein: CASSFSTGRANTGELFF
CDR3 DNA: TGTGCCAGCAGTTTTAGTACGGGGAGGGCGAACACCGGGGAGCTGTTTTTT

J gene: TRBJ2-7
V gene: TRBV29-1
clone size: many
D gene: TRBD2
CDR3 protein: CSVDGGGREQYF
CDR3 DNA: TGCAGCGTTGATGGGGGAGGGCGCGAGCAGTACTTC

J gene: TRBJ1-4
V gene: TRBV5-1
clone size: -
D gene: -
CDR3 protein: CASSLDGTEEKLFF
CDR3 DNA: TGCGCCAGCAGCTTGGATGGTACCGAAGAAAAACTGTTTTTT

J gene: TRBJ2-1
V gene: TRBV7-6
clone size: many
D gene: -
CDR3 protein: CASSFNILSNSYNEQFF
CDR3 DNA: TGTGCCAGCAGCTTTAACATATTGTCCAATTCCTACAATGAGCAGTTCTTC

J gene: TRBJ1-1
V gene: TRBV4-3
clone size: -
D gene: -
CDR3 protein: CASSQDVVETVNTEAFF
CDR3 DNA: TGCGCCAGCAGCCAAGATGTGGTAGAGACAGTGAACACTGAAGCTTTCTTT

J gene: TRBJ2-3
V gene: TRBV11-2
clone size: -
D gene: -
CDR3 protein: CASRHIGSTASTDTQYF
CDR3 DNA: TGTGCCAGCAGACACATAGGGTCTACAGCCAGCACAGATACGCAGTATTTT

J gene: TRBJ2-1
V gene: TRBV5-4
clone size: -
D gene: -
CDR3 protein: CASSLVPGGYNEQFF
CDR3 DNA: TGTGCCAGCAGCTTGGTGCCTGGGGGATACAATGAGCAGTTCTTC

J gene: TRBJ1-1
V gene: TRBV3-1
clone size: few
D gene: -
CDR3 protein: CASSQETAVNTEAFF
CDR3 DNA: TGTGCCAGCAGCCAAGAGACAGCAGTGAACACTGAAGCTTTCTTT